This T cell receptor (beta chain) comes out of a study of blood T cell repertoires in COVID-19 (dated by TCRdb to 2020 to 2022). For context, the study as a whole: Samples from collaborators originated in the United States, Italy and Spain and spanned both the acute and convalescent phases of COVID-19. The prospective study material was composed of cDNA or gDNA derived from T cells, B-cell-depleted T cells, or PBMCs. Deeply sampled blood TCRbeta repertoires from subjects exposed to, actively infected with, or recovered from COVID-19 were included in the dataset. The repertoires were released in a freely available public database meant as a resource for research on the immune response to SARS-CoV-2. Samples were obtained from the ongoing ImmuneRACE study (first 160 participants) and from 1,254 subjects provided by 6 global collaborators. Nearly every sample came with metadata listing a de-identified subject ID, COVID-19 status, age in years and sex. Where available, HLA class I and class II types were taken from metadata supplied by the sample provider and were not determined by assay-based typing. Summary of the overall study and its limitations: How much clinical and demographic metadata was included differed by source and by participant, and the metadata was provided uncurated.

TCRbeta CDR3 regions were amplified from genomic DNA by means of the immunoSEQ Assay, a bias-controlled multiplex PCR. On the study's bioinformatics: The number of nucleated cells in each sample was estimated by amplification of reference gene primers within the assay. To quantify the absolute abundance of each unique TCRbeta CDR3 rearrangement, sequence reads were collapsed and filtered. For each sample, productive Simpson clonality was calculated as the square root of Simpson's diversity index across productive rearrangements. Held by TCRdb, this immuneACCESS table contains in-frame sequences only and omits some clones. Under half of the omission traces to an unresolved V gene where checked; the cause of the rest is unknown. V and J calls and clone size are copied from that table; D and trimming were computed from the DNA. The table for this sample lists 150,000 to 180,000 clones; roughly 88% of them were counted only once. The ten largest account for around 0.63% of the sample.

At one collaborating source in Seattle, patients were enrolled during active infection and were followed longitudinally through the course of disease. The collaborating institutions used their own protocols to collect whole blood in K2EDTA tubes. For TCRbeta analysis, collaborator samples were shipped as frozen whole blood, as isolated PBMCs, or as DNA extracted from either sample type. Trimming takes 0 bases off V and 5 bases off J; junction bases not matched to a gene: 3. The germline V gene yields KGHSH for CDR1 and LQKENI for CDR2. The CDR3 measures 15 amino acids from cysteine to phenylalanine. Solely the CDR3 DNA is kept, with 45 bases framed from the first base. Comment on this clone: The clone's antigen remains unknown. It has no much larger one-base neighbor in the sample; base qualities were not kept.

This TCR was sampled from a man aged 55 to 70 with COVID-19, enrolled during active disease. Sequencing used peripheral blood. The chain couples TRBV18 to TRBJ1-4, with 7 bases aligning to TRBD1. In nucleotides, the sequence is TGTGCCAGCTCACCACCGGGACAGAGCAATGAAAAACTGTTTTTT. Its amino acids are CASSPPGQSNEKLFF.